This TCR beta chain comes out of a study of tumor and adjacent non-tumor tissue in lung cancer. This sample's RNA came from whole unsorted tissue. As regards this clonotype: One junction end does not reproduce the germline sequence, and a read error may be involved.

Germline CDR1 is SGHAT and CDR2 is FQNNGV. The CDR3 is made up of 14 amino acids. TCRbeta libraries were built with three rounds of nested PCR, modified from ARM-PCR. TCRdb itself ran the multiplex PCR reads through MiXCR, one entry per CDR3 protein. Here the sample spans approximately 120,000 distinct CDR3 sequences, roughly 80% being singletons. The sequence was obtained from a woman aged 55-70 years with non-small cell lung cancer. The V and J genes are TRBV11-2 and TRBJ2-7, with D possibly being TRBD1 or TRBD2 (5 bases each). Input material: lung tumor tissue. CDR3 nucleotide sequence: TGTGCCAGCAGTTGGGACCACGGAGCATACGAGCGGTACTTC. Protein: CASSWDHGAYERYF.